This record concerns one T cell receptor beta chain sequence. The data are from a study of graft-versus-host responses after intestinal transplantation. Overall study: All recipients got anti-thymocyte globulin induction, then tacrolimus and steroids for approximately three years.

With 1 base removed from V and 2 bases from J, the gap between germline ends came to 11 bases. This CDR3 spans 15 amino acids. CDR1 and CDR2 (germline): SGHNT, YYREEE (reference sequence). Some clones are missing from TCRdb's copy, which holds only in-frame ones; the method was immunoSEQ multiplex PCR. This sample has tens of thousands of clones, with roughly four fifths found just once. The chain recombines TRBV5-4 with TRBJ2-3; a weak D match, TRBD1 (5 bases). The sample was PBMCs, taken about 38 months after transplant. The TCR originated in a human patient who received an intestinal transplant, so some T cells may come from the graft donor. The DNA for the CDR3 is TGTGCCAGCAGCTTGTTCAGGGCCCCCACAGATACGCAGTATTTT. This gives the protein CASSLFRAPTDTQYF.